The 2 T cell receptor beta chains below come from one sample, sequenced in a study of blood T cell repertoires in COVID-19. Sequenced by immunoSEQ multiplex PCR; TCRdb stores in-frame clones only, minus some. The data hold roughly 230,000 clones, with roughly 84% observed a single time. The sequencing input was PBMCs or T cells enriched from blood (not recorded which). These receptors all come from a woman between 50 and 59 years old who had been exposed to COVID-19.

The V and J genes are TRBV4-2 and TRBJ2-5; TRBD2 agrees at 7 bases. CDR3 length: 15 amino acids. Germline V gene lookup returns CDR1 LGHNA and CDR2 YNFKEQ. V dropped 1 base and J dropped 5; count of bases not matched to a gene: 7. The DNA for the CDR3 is TGTGCCAGCAGCCAAGGTACGGGGGGTGAGGAGACCCAGTACTTC. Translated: CASSQGTGGEETQYF.

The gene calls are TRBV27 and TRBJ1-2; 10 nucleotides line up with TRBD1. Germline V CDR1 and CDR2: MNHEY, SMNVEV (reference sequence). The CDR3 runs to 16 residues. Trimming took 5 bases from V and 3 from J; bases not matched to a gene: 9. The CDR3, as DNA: TGTGCCAGCAGTCAAAGGACAGGGGGAATGTACTATGGCTACACCTTC. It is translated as CASSQRTGGMYYGYTF.